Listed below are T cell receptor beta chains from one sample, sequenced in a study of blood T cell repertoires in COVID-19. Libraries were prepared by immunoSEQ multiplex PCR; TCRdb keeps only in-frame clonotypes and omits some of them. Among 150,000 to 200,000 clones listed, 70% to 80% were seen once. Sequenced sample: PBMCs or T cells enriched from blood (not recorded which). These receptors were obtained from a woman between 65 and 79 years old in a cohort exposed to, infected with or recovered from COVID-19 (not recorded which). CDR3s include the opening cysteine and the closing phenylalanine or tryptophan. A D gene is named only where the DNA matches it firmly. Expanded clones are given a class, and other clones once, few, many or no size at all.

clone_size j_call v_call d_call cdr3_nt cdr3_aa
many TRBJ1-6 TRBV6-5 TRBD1 TGTGCCAGCCAACAGGGGACCGCCTATAATTCACCCCTCCACTTT CASQQGTAYNSPLHF
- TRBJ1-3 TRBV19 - TGTGCCAGTAGCCGACTGGACAGCGGGAGAAACACCATATATTTT CASSRLDSGRNTIYF
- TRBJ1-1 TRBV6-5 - TGTGCCAGCAGTTATCTAAGGGGCACTGAAGCTTTCTTT CASSYLRGTEAFF
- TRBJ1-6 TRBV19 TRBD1 TGTGCCAGTAGTGGGACAGCCAATTCACCCCTCCACTTT CASSGTANSPLHF
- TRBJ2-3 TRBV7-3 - TGTGCCAGCAGCCCGGGATCGAACACAGATACGCAGTATTTT CASSPGSNTDTQYF
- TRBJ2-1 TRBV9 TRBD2 TGTGCCAGCAGGTTGGGGGAGGGTGAGCAGTTCTTC CASRLGEGEQFF
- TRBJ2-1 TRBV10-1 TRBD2 TGCGCCACTGAGCGGGAAAGTGTCAATGAGCAGTTCTTC CATERESVNEQFF
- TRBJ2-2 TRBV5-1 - TGCGCCAGCAGCTTGGTCTACACCGGGGAGCTGTTTTTT CASSLVYTGELFF
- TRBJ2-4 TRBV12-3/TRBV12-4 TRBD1 TGTGCCAGCAGGCAGACAGGGGGAAACATTCAGTACTTC CASRQTGGNIQYF
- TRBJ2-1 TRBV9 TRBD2 TGTGCCAGCAGCGCCCGAATAGCGGGAGGGGGGGATGAGCAGTTCTTC CASSARIAGGGDEQFF
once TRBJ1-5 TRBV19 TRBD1 TGTGCCAGTAGGAAGGGACAGGGGGGGACGGCGAGCAATCAGCCCCAGCATTTT CASRKGQGGTASNQPQHF
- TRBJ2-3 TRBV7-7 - TGTGCTAGCAGCCTCGGGTCCGGGAACACAGATACGCAGTATTTT CASSLGSGNTDTQYF
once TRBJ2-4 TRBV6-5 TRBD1 TGTGCCAGCAGGACAGGGGGCGCCTACATTCAGTACTTC CASRTGGAYIQYF
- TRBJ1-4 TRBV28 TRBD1 TGTGCCAGTGCTTCGCCCGGACAGGTTAATGAAAAACTGTTTTTT CASASPGQVNEKLFF
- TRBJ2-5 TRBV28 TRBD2 TGTGCCAGCAGCGGAGCGGGAGTAGGAGAGACCCAGTACTTC CASSGAGVGETQYF
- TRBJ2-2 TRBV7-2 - TGTGCCAGCAGCTGGGACTCTCTCACCGGGGAGCTGTTTTTT CASSWDSLTGELFF
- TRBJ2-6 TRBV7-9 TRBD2 TGTGCCATCCCAACCACGACTAGCGGCTCTGGGGCCAACGTCCTGACTTTC CAIPTTTSGSGANVLTF
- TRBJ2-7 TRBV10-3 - TGTGCCATCAGTGAGTCGAGGGTTTCCTACGAGCAGTACTTC CAISESRVSYEQYF
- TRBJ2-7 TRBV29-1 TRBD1 TGCAGCGCAGGAGGGACAGGGGGATACGAGCAGTACTTC CSAGGTGGYEQYF
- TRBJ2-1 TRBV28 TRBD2 TGTGCCAGCAGTGCCCGGACTAGCGGGAGGGCTCACAATGAGCAGTTCTTC CASSARTSGRAHNEQFF